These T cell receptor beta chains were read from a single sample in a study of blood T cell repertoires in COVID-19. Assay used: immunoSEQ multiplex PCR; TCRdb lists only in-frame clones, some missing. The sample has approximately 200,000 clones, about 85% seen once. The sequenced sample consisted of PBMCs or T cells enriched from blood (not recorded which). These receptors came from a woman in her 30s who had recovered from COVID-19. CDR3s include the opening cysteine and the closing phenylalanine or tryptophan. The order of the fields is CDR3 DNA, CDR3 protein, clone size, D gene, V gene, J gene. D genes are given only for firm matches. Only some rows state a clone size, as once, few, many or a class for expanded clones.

cdr3_nt: TGTGCCAGCTTGGGTTGGAGGACTGAAGCTTTCTTT
cdr3_aa: CASLGWRTEAFF
clone_size: .
d_call: .
v_call: TRBV12-3/TRBV12-4
j_call: TRBJ1-1

cdr3_nt: TGTGCCACCAGCAGAGATGAGCACGAGCAGTACTTC
cdr3_aa: CATSRDEHEQYF
clone_size: .
d_call: .
v_call: TRBV15
j_call: TRBJ2-7

cdr3_nt: TGTGCCAGCAGCTTCCCGGGGAAGGGACAGGGCCACGAGCAGTACTTC
cdr3_aa: CASSFPGKGQGHEQYF
clone_size: .
d_call: TRBD1
v_call: TRBV7-9
j_call: TRBJ2-7

cdr3_nt: TGTGCCAGCAGCTTAAGGTTTCAGGAAGGCTACACCTTC
cdr3_aa: CASSLRFQEGYTF
clone_size: .
d_call: .
v_call: TRBV11-2
j_call: TRBJ1-2

cdr3_nt: TGTGCCAGCTCACCGAGGGGGGGGCGAGTCTCGGAGACCCAGTACTTC
cdr3_aa: CASSPRGGRVSETQYF
clone_size: .
d_call: .
v_call: TRBV18
j_call: TRBJ2-5

cdr3_nt: TGTGCCAGCAGCCAAGGAACTGGCGGGGGATATGACAATGAGCAGTTCTTC
cdr3_aa: CASSQGTGGGYDNEQFF
clone_size: .
d_call: TRBD2
v_call: TRBV14
j_call: TRBJ2-1

cdr3_nt: TGTGCCAGCAGCTTAGGGGGCAGCTCTAACTATGGCTACACCTTC
cdr3_aa: CASSLGGSSNYGYTF
clone_size: .
d_call: .
v_call: TRBV7-8
j_call: TRBJ1-2

cdr3_nt: TGTGCCAGTAGTTTCCCGACAGGGGGCGCCGGCTACGAGCAGTACTTC
cdr3_aa: CASSFPTGGAGYEQYF
clone_size: .
d_call: TRBD1
v_call: TRBV19
j_call: TRBJ2-7

cdr3_nt: TGCGCCAGCAGCCATCCCCCCCAGGGGCTCTATGGCTACACCTTC
cdr3_aa: CASSHPPQGLYGYTF
clone_size: .
d_call: .
v_call: TRBV4-1
j_call: TRBJ1-2

cdr3_nt: TGTGCCAGCAGCCCCATTTGGGACAGGGATAATGAGCAGTTCTTC
cdr3_aa: CASSPIWDRDNEQFF
clone_size: .
d_call: TRBD1
v_call: TRBV11-3
j_call: TRBJ2-1

cdr3_nt: TGTGCCAGCAGGACAAGCAATCAGCCCCAGCATTTT
cdr3_aa: CASRTSNQPQHF
clone_size: .
d_call: .
v_call: TRBV6-5
j_call: TRBJ1-5

cdr3_nt: TGTGCCAGCAGCTTGGTAGGGGTAGATACGCAGTATTTT
cdr3_aa: CASSLVGVDTQYF
clone_size: .
d_call: .
v_call: TRBV5-6
j_call: TRBJ2-3

cdr3_nt: TGTGCCAGCAGCGGGCTGTCCCCACAGATTTACGAGCAGTACTTC
cdr3_aa: CASSGLSPQIYEQYF
clone_size: .
d_call: .
v_call: TRBV11-3
j_call: TRBJ2-7

cdr3_nt: TGTGCCAGCTCACCCCCAGACAGATTATACGAGCAGTACTTC
cdr3_aa: CASSPPDRLYEQYF
clone_size: .
d_call: .
v_call: TRBV18
j_call: TRBJ2-7

cdr3_nt: TGTGCCAGCAGCTTACAGAACAACTATGGCTACACCTTC
cdr3_aa: CASSLQNNYGYTF
clone_size: .
d_call: .
v_call: TRBV7-8
j_call: TRBJ1-2

cdr3_nt: TGTGCCAGTAGTGTCCGACAGGCCTATAATTCACCCCTCCACTTT
cdr3_aa: CASSVRQAYNSPLHF
clone_size: .
d_call: .
v_call: TRBV19
j_call: TRBJ1-6

cdr3_nt: TGTGCCAGCAGTCATACAGGGGGCAATCAGCCCCAGCATTTT
cdr3_aa: CASSHTGGNQPQHF
clone_size: .
d_call: TRBD1
v_call: TRBV25-1
j_call: TRBJ1-5

cdr3_nt: TGTGCCAGCAGCTCCATGGGGGCGTACGGCTACACCTTC
cdr3_aa: CASSSMGAYGYTF
clone_size: .
d_call: .
v_call: TRBV7-2
j_call: TRBJ1-2

cdr3_nt: TGTGCCAGCAGTAAGACAGGGGAAAAACTGTTTTTT
cdr3_aa: CASSKTGEKLFF
clone_size: .
d_call: TRBD1
v_call: TRBV6-5
j_call: TRBJ1-4

cdr3_nt: TGTGCCAGTAGCAAACCAACCGACAGGGGAGGTTCAGATACGCAGTATTTT
cdr3_aa: CASSKPTDRGGSDTQYF
clone_size: .
d_call: TRBD1
v_call: TRBV19
j_call: TRBJ2-3

cdr3_nt: TGTGCCAGCAGCCCTGGACAGGGCGACTATGGCTACACCTTC
cdr3_aa: CASSPGQGDYGYTF
clone_size: .
d_call: TRBD1
v_call: TRBV7-8
j_call: TRBJ1-2

cdr3_nt: TGTGCCAGCAGCGTGACAGCCAACACTGAAGCTTTCTTT
cdr3_aa: CASSVTANTEAFF
clone_size: once
d_call: .
v_call: TRBV5-6
j_call: TRBJ1-1

cdr3_nt: TGCGCCAGCAGCCAAGTGGGAGGTTCTGGCTACACCTTC
cdr3_aa: CASSQVGGSGYTF
clone_size: .
d_call: .
v_call: TRBV4-1
j_call: TRBJ1-2

cdr3_nt: TGTGCCAGCTCACCCAGCAGGGAGGCGTTTGGTGGCATGAACACTGAAGCTTTCTTT
cdr3_aa: CASSPSREAFGGMNTEAFF
clone_size: .
d_call: .
v_call: TRBV18
j_call: TRBJ1-1

cdr3_nt: TGTGCCAGCAGCAACCGGGACAGGGGACGGGACATTCAGTACTTC
cdr3_aa: CASSNRDRGRDIQYF
clone_size: .
d_call: TRBD1
v_call: TRBV5-6
j_call: TRBJ2-4